Presented here are 21 T cell receptor beta chains from one specimen sequenced in a study of CD8 T cells in ankylosing spondylitis. Points from the study as a whole: What seemed typical of ankylosing spondylitis blood was a TCR beta motif built from about 8 highly homologous variants.

From the 5' RACE reads, TCRdb called clonotypes with MiXCR, one entry per CDR3 protein. The sample holds 400,000 or so distinct CDR3 sequences; roughly 25% are singletons and the top ten take under 0.9%. No antigen has been identified for these receptors. Material: blood, either unsorted or a sorted T cell fraction (not recorded which). These receptor sequences come from a male donor with ankylosing spondylitis.

This clonotype was detected a few times. This sequence joins TRBV3-1 and TRBJ2-7; D is perhaps TRBD1 or TRBD2 (5 bases each). The V gene's germline CDR1 is LGHDT and CDR2 YNNKEL (reference sequence). The V end lost 4 bases, the J end lost 10 bases, and 20 bases lay between the germline ends. The CDR3 spans 14 residues. The CDR3 spells CASSPRGASGKQYV. The CDR3 DNA follows: TGTGCCAGCAGCCCCCGTGGGGCATCGGGGAAACAGTACGTC.

A few counts support this clonotype. The chain combines TRBV7-2 with TRBJ1-6; D remains unclear. The V gene's germline CDR1 is SGHTA and CDR2 FQGNSA. CDR3 size: 14 residues. The V end was cut by 1 base, the J end by 8 bases, with 9 bases between. CDR3 sequence (DNA): TGTGCCAGCAGCTTAGAGGCCATTTATTCACCCCTCCACTTT. Its protein is CASSLEAIYSPLHF.

The V and J genes are TRBV29-1 and TRBJ1-3, with 8 bases that match TRBD1. The CDR3 is made up of 14 amino acids. With V trimmed by 6 bases and J by 1 base, 5 bases remained unmatched. Germline V gene lookup returns CDR1 SQVTM and CDR2 ANQGSEA. The CDR3 DNA sequence: TGCAGCGTATACAACAGGGGGTCTGGAAACACCATATATTTT. It specifies CSVYNRGSGNTIYF.

This clonotype was seen more than once but under ten times. This chain joins TRBV5-1 and TRBJ1-4; a weak D match, TRBD1 (5 bases). The V gene's germline CDR1 is SGHRS and CDR2 YFSETQ. The CDR3 loop spans 16 amino acids. V lost 0 bases and J lost 0, with 9 bases in between. The CDR3 bases are TGCGCCAGCAGCTTGGACCGACAGACAACTAATGAAAAACTGTTTTTT. Translation gives CASSLDRQTTNEKLFF.

This clonotype has only a few counts. This chain connects TRBV7-2 to TRBJ2-1; 8 positions agree with TRBD2. The V gene's germline CDR1 is SGHTA and CDR2 FQGNSA. The CDR3 is 17 amino acids. V shed 0 bases, J shed 5 bases, and the junction held 9 bases outside the gene matches. DNA for the CDR3: TGTGCCAGCAGCTTAGCCTTTCTTACTAGCGGTAACAATGAGCAGTTCTTC. Protein product: CASSLAFLTSGNNEQFF.

This clonotype was detected only a few times. This rearrangement joins TRBV12-3 or TRBV12-4 to TRBJ2-3; TRBD1 is a possible D gene (5 bases). The CDR3 spans 15 residues. V was cut by 2 bases and J by 0 bases, with 9 bases left in between. In DNA, the CDR3 is TGTGCCAGCAGTTTAATGGACACGAGCACAGATACGCAGTATTTT. This gives the protein CASSLMDTSTDTQYF.

The CDR3 spells CASVQAFYNEQFF. Here the CDR3 DNA reads TGTGCCTCAGTGCAGGCTTTCTACAATGAGCAGTTCTTC. The gene calls are TRBV30 and TRBJ2-1; D remains unclear. CDR3 length: 13 residues. CDR1 and CDR2 (germline): GTSNPN, SVGIG (reference sequence). Trimming took off 7 bases at V and 3 bases at J, with 13 bases between the two ends.

In this sample, this clonotype turned up a few times. The CDR3 DNA reads TGCAGTGCTAGGGCTAACGCGAACACCGGGGAGCTGTTTTTT. Translated, it gives CSARANANTGELFF. The gene calls are TRBV20-1 and TRBJ2-2; D remains ambiguous. The CDR3 spans 14 residues. Trimming stripped 3 bases from V and 0 bases from J, with 8 bases between. CDR1 is DFQATT, CDR2 SNEGSKA, per germline (reference sequence).

This clonotype was detected many times. This rearrangement joins TRBV7-9 to TRBJ2-1; D is ambiguous. The CDR3 consists of 16 residues. V lost 1 base and J lost 0, with 10 bases in between. Germline CDR1 and CDR2: SEHNR and FQNEAQ (reference sequence). The CDR3, as DNA: TGTGCCAGCAGCTTAGTCTCCGGGCGCTCCTACAATGAGCAGTTCTTC. Translation gives CASSLVSGRSYNEQFF.

The V and J genes are TRBV14 and TRBJ1-2; no firm D call. Germline V gene data show CDR1 as SGHDN and CDR2 as FVKESK. V lost 2 bases and J 8 bases, leaving 12 bases between the germline ends. The CDR3 contains 13 residues. The CDR3 sequence: CASSQFRAEGYTF. CDR3 nucleotides: TGTGCCAGCAGCCAATTCAGAGCCGAGGGCTACACCTTC.

The CDR3 loop is CASSLDRVISGSPLHF. The CDR3 region has the DNA TGCGCCAGCAGCTTAGACAGGGTTATCTCTGGTTCACCCCTCCACTTT. V gene TRBV5-1 combines with J gene TRBJ1-6; 7 bases line up with TRBD1. The CDR3 has 16 residues. The germline CDR1 and CDR2 sequences are SGHRS and YFSETQ. V shed 2 bases and J 9 bases; nucleotides not matched to a gene: 11.

V and J are TRBV12-3 or TRBV12-4 and TRBJ1-5; possible D gene TRBD1, 5 bases. CDR3 length equals 18 residues. Trimming left V 4 bases short and J 0 bases short, with 19 bases between. CDR3 coding DNA: TGTGCCAGCAGTTACTGGAGTGGGGGACCTTATAGCAATCAGCCCCAGCATTTT. Translating it yields CASSYWSGGPYSNQPQHF.

This clonotype has at least ten counts. CDR3 sequence: CSARKVMDEETQYF. The CDR3 bases are TGCAGTGCTAGGAAAGTTATGGATGAAGAGACCCAGTACTTC. The chain recombines TRBV20-1 with TRBJ2-5; the D is unclear. Germline CDR1 is DFQATT and CDR2 is SNEGSKA (reference sequence). The CDR3 spans 14 residues. V gave up 3 bases and J gave up 3 bases, with 14 bases separating them.

This clonotype was seen more than once but under ten times. J is TRBJ2-1 and V is TRBV3-1; D uncertain. V lost 0 bases and J 10 bases, leaving 7 bases between the germline ends. Germline V gene lookup returns CDR1 LGHDT and CDR2 YNNKEL (reference sequence). The CDR3 consists of 12 residues. The CDR3 here is CASSQDRGEQFF. Here the CDR3 DNA reads TGTGCCAGCAGCCAAGATCGAGGCGAGCAGTTCTTC.

This clonotype was counted only a few times. The genes are TRBV7-2 and TRBJ2-2; D uncertain. The CDR3 spans 13 residues. Germline V lookup: CDR1 SGHTA, CDR2 FQGNSA. The V end was cut by 4 bases, the J end by 5 bases, with 8 bases between. Written as DNA, the CDR3 is TGTGCCAGCAGCTCCTCCGCAACCGGGGAGCTGTTTTTT. Amino acid sequence: CASSSSATGELFF. The variable domain in full, completed from reference TRBV7-2 and TRBJ2-2, reads GAGVSQSPSNKVTEKGKDVELRCDPISGHTALYWYRQSLGQGLEFLIYFQGNSAPDKSGLPSDRFSAERTGGSVSTLTIQRTQQEDSAVYLCASSSSATGELFFGEGSRLTVL.

Only a few counts were recorded for this clonotype. The J gene is TRBJ2-7, the V gene TRBV12-3 or TRBV12-4; 7 nucleotides align to TRBD2. This CDR3 contains 16 residues. J lost 7 bases, V lost 1 base, and 13 bases had no gene match. CDR3 nucleotides: TGTGCCAGCAGTTTAGAGGTAGCGGGCCGTTTTCGAGAGCAGTACTTC. Protein: CASSLEVAGRFREQYF.

The chain carries TRBV3-1 and TRBJ2-1; 7 bases are shared with TRBD2. The CDR3 contains 14 residues. The ends lost 5 bases at V and 6 bases at J; junction bases unmatched: 7. Looked up from germline, CDR1 is LGHDT and CDR2 is YNNKEL (reference sequence). CDR3 amino acids: CASSWALASNEQFF. In DNA, the CDR3 is TGTGCCAGCAGCTGGGCACTAGCGTCCAATGAGCAGTTCTTC.

DNA for the CDR3: TGTGCCAGCAGGTTCTCCGGGGCCGGGGTGACCGGGGAGCTGTTTTTT. Its protein is CASRFSGAGVTGELFF. The chain is built from TRBV7-2 and TRBJ2-2; possibly TRBD1 or TRBD2 for D (5 bases each). V shed 6 bases and J shed 5 bases, with 19 bases lying between them. In germline, CDR1 is SGHTA, CDR2 FQGNSA. CDR3 length equals 16 residues.

Only a few counts were recorded for this clonotype. The chain uses TRBV5-1 and TRBJ2-7, with 10 nucleotides matching TRBD1. Trimming cost V 4 bases and J 7 bases; bases outside gene matches: 8. The CDR3 length is 14 residues. Germline V lookup: CDR1 SGHRS, CDR2 YFSETQ. The DNA for the CDR3 is TGCGCCAGCAGCGCGACAGGGGGCCGTCGTGAGCAGTACTTC. Amino acids: CASSATGGRREQYF.

V usage is TRBV27 and J usage is TRBJ1-1; no definite D call. The length of the CDR3 is 14 residues. The germline V and J ends were trimmed by 2 bases and 4 bases, with 11 bases remaining between them. Per the germline V gene, CDR1 is MNHEY and CDR2 is SMNVEV (reference sequence). The chain's CDR3 is CASSLRRDGTEAFF. CDR3 DNA sequence: TGTGCCAGCAGTTTAAGGAGGGATGGCACTGAAGCTTTCTTT.

This clonotype was found a few times. This chain connects TRBV12-3 or TRBV12-4 to TRBJ2-5; possibly TRBD2 for D (5 bases). V dropped 1 base and J dropped 9 bases, with 15 bases sitting between them. The CDR3 sequence is 14 residues long. CDR3 loop: CASSLVQEARAQYF. The CDR3 DNA is TGTGCCAGCAGTTTAGTTCAGGAGGCGAGGGCCCAGTACTTC.